This T cell receptor beta chain was observed in a study of T cell clonotyping in hematopoietic cell transplantation. Assay used: immunoSEQ multiplex PCR; TCRdb lists only in-frame clones, some missing. The sample shows 30,000 to 40,000 clones, 95% of them seen only once. This CDR3 contains 17 residues. Trimming took 4 bases from V and 0 from J, leaving 18 bases between them. The V gene's germline CDR1 is SGHTS and CDR2 YDEGEE. Time point reported: recipient sample about 28 days before transplant, after cytoreduction. The receptor was isolated from a man between 35 and 55 years old with chronic myeloid leukemia. Some clones in this sample may be carry-over from other donors' samples. This chain links TRBV5-8 with TRBJ2-3; D unresolved. The material was peripheral blood mononuclear cells, obtained before stem cell transplant. The CDR3 spells CASSDVYEGFSTDTQYF. The CDR3 DNA follows: TGTGCCAGCAGCGACGTTTATGAAGGCTTTAGCACAGATACGCAGTATTTT.